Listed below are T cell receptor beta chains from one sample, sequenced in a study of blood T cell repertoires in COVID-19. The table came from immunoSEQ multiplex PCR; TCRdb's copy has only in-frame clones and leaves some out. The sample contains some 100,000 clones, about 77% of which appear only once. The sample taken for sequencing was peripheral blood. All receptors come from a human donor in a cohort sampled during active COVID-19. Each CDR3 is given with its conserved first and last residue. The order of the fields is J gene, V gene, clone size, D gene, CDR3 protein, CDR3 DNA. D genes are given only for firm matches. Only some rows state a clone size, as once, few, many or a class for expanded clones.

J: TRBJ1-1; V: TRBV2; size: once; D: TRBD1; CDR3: CASGDSMNTEAFF; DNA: TGTGCCAGCGGGGACAGCATGAACACTGAAGCTTTCTTT
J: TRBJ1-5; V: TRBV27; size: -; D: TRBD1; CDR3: CASKELKGQGALWNQPQHF; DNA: TGTGCCAGCAAAGAGCTGAAGGGACAGGGGGCCCTTTGGAATCAGCCCCAGCATTTT
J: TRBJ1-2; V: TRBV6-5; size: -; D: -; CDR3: CASSTPQQGNYGYTF; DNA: TGTGCCAGCAGTACCCCCCAACAGGGTAACTATGGCTACACCTTC
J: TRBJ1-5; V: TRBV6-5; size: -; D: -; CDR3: CASSYSQGSNQPQHF; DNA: TGTGCCAGCAGTTACTCCCAGGGAAGCAATCAGCCCCAGCATTTT
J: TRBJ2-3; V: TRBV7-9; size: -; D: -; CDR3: CASSLANPDTQYF; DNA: TGTGCCAGCAGCTTGGCAAACCCAGATACGCAGTATTTT
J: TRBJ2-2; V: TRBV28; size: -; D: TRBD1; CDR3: CASKETGFGELFF; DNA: TGTGCCAGCAAAGAGACAGGGTTTGGGGAGCTGTTTTTT
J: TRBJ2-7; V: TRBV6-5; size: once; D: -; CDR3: CASSSRGEQYF; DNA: TGTGCCAGCAGTTCGAGGGGGGAGCAGTACTTC
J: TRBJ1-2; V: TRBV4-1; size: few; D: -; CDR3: CASSQAPTTGNYGYTF; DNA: TGCGCCAGCAGCCAAGCCCCCACCACAGGGAACTATGGCTACACCTTC
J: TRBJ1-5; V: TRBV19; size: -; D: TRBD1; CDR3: CASRDRTGERNQPQHF; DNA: TGTGCCAGTAGGGACCGCACAGGGGAGAGAAATCAGCCCCAGCATTTT
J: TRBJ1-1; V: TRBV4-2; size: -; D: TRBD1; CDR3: CASSQGRQGVAFF; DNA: TGTGCCAGCAGCCAGGGGAGACAGGGGGTTGCTTTCTTT
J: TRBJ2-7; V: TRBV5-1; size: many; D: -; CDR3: CASSLSPLWANFYEQYF; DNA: TGCGCCAGCAGCTTGTCGCCCCTTTGGGCGAATTTCTACGAGCAGTACTTC
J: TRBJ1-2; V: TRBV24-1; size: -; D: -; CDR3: CATSDPVLRGYTF; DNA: TGTGCCACCAGTGATCCTGTCCTCAGGGGCTACACCTTC
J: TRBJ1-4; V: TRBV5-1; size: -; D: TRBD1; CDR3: CASSLGQGNFNEKLFF; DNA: TGCGCCAGCAGCTTGGGACAGGGGAACTTTAATGAAAAACTGTTTTTT
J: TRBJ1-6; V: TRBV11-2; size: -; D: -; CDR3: CASSTGELTRSPLHF; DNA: TGTGCCAGCAGTACCGGGGAGCTAACGCGTTCACCCCTCCACTTT
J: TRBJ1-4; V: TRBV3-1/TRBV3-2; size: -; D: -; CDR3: CASSQDFRGADEKLFF; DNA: TGTGCCAGCAGCCAAGATTTTAGGGGCGCGGATGAAAAACTGTTTTTT
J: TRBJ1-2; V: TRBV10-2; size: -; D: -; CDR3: CASSGQETYGYTF; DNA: TGCGCCAGCAGTGGACAGGAAACCTATGGCTACACCTTC
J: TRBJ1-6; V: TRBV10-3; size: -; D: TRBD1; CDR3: CAISNTQGVGSPLHF; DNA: TGTGCCATCAGTAATACTCAGGGGGTCGGTTCACCCCTCCACTTT
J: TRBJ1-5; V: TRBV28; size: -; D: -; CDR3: CASSLSSTGHQPQHF; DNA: TGTGCCAGCAGTTTATCTAGTACAGGCCATCAGCCCCAGCATTTT
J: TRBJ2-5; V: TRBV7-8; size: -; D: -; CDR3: CASSFPPLRSNQETQYF; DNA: TGTGCCAGCAGCTTCCCCCCGCTCCGGAGTAATCAAGAGACCCAGTACTTC
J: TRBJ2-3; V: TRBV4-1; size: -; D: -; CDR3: CASSQEGGGARTDTQYF; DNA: TGCGCCAGCAGCCAAGAAGGAGGGGGGGCTCGAACAGATACGCAGTATTTT
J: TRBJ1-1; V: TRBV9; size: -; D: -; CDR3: CASSGGRQMNTEAFF; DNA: TGTGCCAGCAGCGGGGGGCGCCAAATGAACACTGAAGCTTTCTTT
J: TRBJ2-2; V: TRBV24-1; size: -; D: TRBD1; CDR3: CATSDPRQGNTGELFF; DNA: TGTGCCACCAGTGACCCTAGACAGGGGAACACCGGGGAGCTGTTTTTT
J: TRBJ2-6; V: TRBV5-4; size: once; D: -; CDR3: CASSLVGGGIISSGANVLTF; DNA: TGTGCCAGCAGCTTGGTAGGGGGTGGAATAATTAGCTCTGGGGCCAACGTCCTGACTTTC
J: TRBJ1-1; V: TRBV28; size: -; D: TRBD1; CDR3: CASSLSGQGRTEAFF; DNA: TGTGCCAGCAGTTTATCGGGACAGGGGAGGACTGAAGCTTTCTTT
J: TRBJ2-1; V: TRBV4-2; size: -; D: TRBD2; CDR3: CASSQDTSGQYNEQFF; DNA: TGTGCCAGCAGCCAAGATACTAGCGGACAATACAATGAGCAGTTCTTC
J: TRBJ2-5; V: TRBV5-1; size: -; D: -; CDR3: CASRRGTQETQYF; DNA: TGCGCCAGCAGACGGGGGACCCAAGAGACCCAGTACTTC
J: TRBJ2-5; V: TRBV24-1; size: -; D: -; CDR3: CATSEADGLQETQYF; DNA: TGTGCCACCAGTGAGGCGGATGGCCTGCAAGAGACCCAGTACTTC
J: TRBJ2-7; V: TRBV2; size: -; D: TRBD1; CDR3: CASSGQGTVSYEQYF; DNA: TGTGCCAGCAGTGGACAGGGGACCGTCTCCTACGAGCAGTACTTC
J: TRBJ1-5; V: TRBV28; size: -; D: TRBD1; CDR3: CASSSSGTGIQPQHF; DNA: TGTGCCAGCAGTTCCTCCGGGACAGGGATACAGCCCCAGCATTTT
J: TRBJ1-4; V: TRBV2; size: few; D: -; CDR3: CASSDEGRPNEKLFF; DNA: TGTGCCAGCAGTGACGAGGGCAGGCCTAATGAAAAACTGTTTTTT
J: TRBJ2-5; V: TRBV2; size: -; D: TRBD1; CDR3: CASSDRGETQYF; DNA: TGTGCCAGCAGCGACAGGGGGGAGACCCAGTACTTC
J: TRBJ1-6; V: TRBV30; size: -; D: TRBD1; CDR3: CAWSAGGTGNNSPLHF; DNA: TGTGCCTGGAGCGCCGGGGGGACAGGGAATAATTCACCCCTCCACTTT
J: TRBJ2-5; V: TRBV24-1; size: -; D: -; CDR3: CATSDSNRFQETQYF; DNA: TGTGCCACCAGTGATTCTAACAGATTCCAAGAGACCCAGTACTTC
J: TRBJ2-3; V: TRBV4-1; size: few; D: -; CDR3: CASSGEKGGSTDTQYF; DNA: TGCGCCAGCAGCGGAGAGAAGGGGGGGAGCACAGATACGCAGTATTTT
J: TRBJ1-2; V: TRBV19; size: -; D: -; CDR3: CASRLHRGSYGYTF; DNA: TGTGCCAGTAGACTTCATAGAGGCTCCTATGGCTACACCTTC
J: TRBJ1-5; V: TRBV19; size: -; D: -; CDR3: CASSIVGSQPQHF; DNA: TGTGCCAGTAGTATAGTTGGCAGTCAGCCCCAGCATTTT
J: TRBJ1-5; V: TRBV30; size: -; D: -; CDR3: CAWSAGYSNQPQHF; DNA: TGTGCCTGGAGTGCCGGGTATAGCAATCAGCCCCAGCATTTT
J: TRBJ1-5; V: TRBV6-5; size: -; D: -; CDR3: CASSSDISTQHF; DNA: TGTGCCAGCAGTTCCGACATCTCGACCCAGCATTTT
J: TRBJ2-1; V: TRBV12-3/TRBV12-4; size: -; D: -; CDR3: CASSLEAGEQFF; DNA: TGTGCCAGCAGTTTAGAGGCGGGGGAGCAGTTCTTC
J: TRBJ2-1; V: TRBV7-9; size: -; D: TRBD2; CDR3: CASSLAAGVLNEQFF; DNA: TGTGCCAGCAGCTTAGCAGCGGGAGTGTTGAATGAGCAGTTCTTC
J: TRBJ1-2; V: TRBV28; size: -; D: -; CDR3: CASSKRRRGYTF; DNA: TGTGCCAGCAGCAAGAGGCGTCGAGGCTACACCTTC
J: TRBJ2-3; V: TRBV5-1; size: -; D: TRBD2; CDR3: CASSPGTSGAVDTQYF; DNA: TGCGCCAGCAGTCCCGGGACTAGCGGGGCGGTAGATACGCAGTATTTT
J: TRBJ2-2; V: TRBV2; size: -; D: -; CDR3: CASKFGTRGTGELFF; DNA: TGTGCCAGCAAATTTGGGACACGGGGCACCGGGGAGCTGTTTTTT
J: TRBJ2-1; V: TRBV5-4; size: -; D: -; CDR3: CASSLDPDNRYEQFF; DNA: TGTGCCAGCAGCTTGGACCCGGACAATCGCTATGAGCAGTTCTTC
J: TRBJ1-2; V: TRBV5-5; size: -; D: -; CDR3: CASTKSRVYGYTF; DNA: TGTGCCAGCACTAAAAGTCGGGTTTATGGCTACACCTTC
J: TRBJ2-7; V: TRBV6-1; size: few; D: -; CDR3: CASSETPGQLPYF; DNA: TGTGCCAGCAGTGAAACTCCGGGTCAACTGCCGTACTTC
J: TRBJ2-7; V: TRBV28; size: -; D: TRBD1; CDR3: CASIPLGQGKNEQYF; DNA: TGTGCCAGCATCCCTCTCGGACAGGGTAAGAACGAGCAGTACTTC
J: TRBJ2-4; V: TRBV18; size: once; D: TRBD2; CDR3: CASSAGGRGYKNIQYF; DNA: TGTGCCAGCTCAGCGGGGGGGAGAGGTTACAAAAACATTCAGTACTTC